Detailed here is one T cell receptor (beta chain). The antigen remains undetermined. The record originates from a study of CD8 T cells in ankylosing spondylitis. Quantitative 5'-RACE with molecular barcodes generated TCR beta libraries. One entry per CDR3 protein, called by TCRdb with MiXCR from the 5' RACE reads. Of about 240,000 distinct CDR3 sequences listed, over 8.5% are singletons. Study observations and caveats: Reports of some motif variants in reactive arthritis synovial fluid and blood predate this one. The disease-linked clones had a CD8+ phenotype and low blood frequencies. Ankylosing spondylitis blood seemed to carry a telltale TCR beta motif made of roughly eight highly homologous variants.

This CDR3 comprises 17 residues. The V gene end was trimmed by 4 bases and the J gene end by 4 bases; junction bases not matched to a gene: 10. CDR1 SGHKS and CDR2 YYEKEE come from the germline V gene (reference sequence). This receptor was taken from a male donor with ankylosing spondylitis or in good health (not recorded which). The chain combines TRBV5-5 with TRBJ2-7, with TRBD2 identical over 14 bases. Material: blood, either unsorted or a sorted T cell fraction (not recorded which). Written as DNA, the CDR3 is TGTGCCAGCAGCCTGGGACTAGCGGGGGCAGCGGTTTACGAGCAGTACTTC. Amino acids: CASSLGLAGAAVYEQYF.